Below, one T cell receptor beta chain is given with its context. These data are taken from a study of CD8 T cells in Susac syndrome. Random hexamers served to reverse transcribe roughly 0.5 to 1 ug RNA. In TCRdb, the immunoSEQ multiplex PCR reads were re-called with MiXCR into one record per CDR3 protein. The data hold approximately 190,000 distinct CDR3 sequences, with 93% observed a single time. The controls, all healthy donors, were matched for age and sex. The sequenced sample consisted of CD4+ T cells from PBMCs. The clonotype originates from a human donor in good health.

The DNA for the CDR3 is TGCGCCAGCAGCCAAGATATGGCTGGAGAGACCCAGTACTTC. It codes for CASSQDMAGETQYF. The genes are TRBV4-1 and TRBJ2-5; D is undetermined. Germline V gene data show CDR1 as MGHRA and CDR2 as YSYEKL. The CDR3 totals 14 residues. Trimming took off 0 bases at V and 4 bases at J, with 9 bases between the two ends.